This paragraph reports one TCR beta chain. The junction and the germline gene differ at one end; a read error may be behind it. Other nucleotide sequences from this sample produce the same CDR3. The CDR3 contains 11 residues. Germline loops: CDR1 SQVTM, CDR2 ANQGSEA. These data belong to a study of shared clonotypes between healthy human individuals. Sequencing was performed with immunoSEQ multiplex PCR; in TCRdb, only in-frame clones are kept and a portion is missing. Of about 100,000 clones in the sample, roughly half were seen once. The chain links TRBV29-1 to TRBJ1-1; D is ambiguous. Sequenced sample: PBMCs. The sequence came from a woman in her thirties or forties in good health. Some clones in this sample may be carry-over from other donors' samples. The DNA of the CDR3 is TGCAGCGGGTTGGTGAACACTGAAGCTTTCTTC. Translation: CSGLVNTEAFF.